This entry concerns a single TCR beta chain. Its specificity is unknown. This specimen comes from a study of CD8+ T cells in alopecia areata. Once RNA had been extracted, it was reverse transcribed into cDNA to act as the sequencing template. Profiling relied on immunoSEQ multiplex PCR, and the TCRdb table lists in-frame clones only, not all of them. The table records roughly 100,000 clones, 85% to 90% of them present only once. Treatment meaning: oral pan-JAK inhibitor, 5-10 mg twice daily. Sampling of alopecia areata patients yielded lesional scalp punch biopsies as well as peripheral blood. Sorted populations comprised CD4+ and CD8+ T cells obtained from PBMCs. Study-level results: More clonal than normal scalp was lesional scalp, particularly alopecia totalis/universalis.

CDR3 size: 18 residues. V lost 0 bases and J lost 0, with 16 bases in between. Germline lookup yields CDR1 SGHTA and CDR2 FQGNSA. This TCR was sampled from a human donor with alopecia areata. The chain carries TRBV7-2 and TRBJ2-3; D unresolved. Specimen: CD8+ T cells sorted from blood, collected around week 34, from a patient treated with tofacitinib. CDR3 in amino acids: CASSLAESLYRSTDTQYF. For the CDR3, the DNA is TGTGCCAGCAGCTTAGCAGAATCGTTGTACAGAAGCACAGATACGCAGTATTTT.